This T cell receptor (beta chain) was sequenced for a study of identical twins. CDR3 length: 15 amino acids. Germline V gene data show CDR1 as MNHEY and CDR2 as SMNVEV (reference sequence). V was pared by 3 bases and J by 9 bases, with 15 bases between. TCRdb recomputed calls from the 5' RACE reads with MiXCR, one row per CDR3 protein. The profile shows more than 400,000 distinct CDR3 sequences, approximately 14% of them singletons. This same sample was also part of a study on yellow fever vaccine responses in identical twins.

Sequencing used CD4+ T cells sorted from blood. This TCR derives from a woman aged 18-29 years in good health. This chain links TRBV27 with TRBJ1-6; D is possibly TRBD1 (6 bases). The CDR3 sequence is CASSLRGQGTSPLHF. The DNA for the CDR3 is TGTGCCAGCAGTTTGCGGGGGCAGGGGACTTCACCCCTCCACTTT.